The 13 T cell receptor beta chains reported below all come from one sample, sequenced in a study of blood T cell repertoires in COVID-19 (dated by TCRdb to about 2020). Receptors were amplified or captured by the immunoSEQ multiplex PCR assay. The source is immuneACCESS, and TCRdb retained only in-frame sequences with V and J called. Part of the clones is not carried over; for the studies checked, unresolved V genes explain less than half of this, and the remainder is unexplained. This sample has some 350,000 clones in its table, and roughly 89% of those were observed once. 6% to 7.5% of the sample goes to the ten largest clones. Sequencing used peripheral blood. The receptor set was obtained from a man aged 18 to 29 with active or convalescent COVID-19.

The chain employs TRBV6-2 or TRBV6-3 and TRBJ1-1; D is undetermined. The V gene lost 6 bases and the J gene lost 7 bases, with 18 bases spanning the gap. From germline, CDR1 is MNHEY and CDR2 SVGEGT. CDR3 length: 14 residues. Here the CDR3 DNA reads TGTGCCAGCAGCCCGGCAGGTGGACTTGGTGAAGCTTTCTTT. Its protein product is CASSPAGGLGEAFF.

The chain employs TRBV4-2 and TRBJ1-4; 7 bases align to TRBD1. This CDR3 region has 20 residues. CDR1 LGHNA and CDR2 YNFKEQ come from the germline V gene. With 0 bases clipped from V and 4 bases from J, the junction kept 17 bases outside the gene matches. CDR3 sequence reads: CASSQDPPGPRGTVNEKLFF. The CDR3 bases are TGTGCCAGCAGCCAAGATCCGCCCGGGCCCAGAGGGACAGTTAATGAAAAACTGTTTTTT.

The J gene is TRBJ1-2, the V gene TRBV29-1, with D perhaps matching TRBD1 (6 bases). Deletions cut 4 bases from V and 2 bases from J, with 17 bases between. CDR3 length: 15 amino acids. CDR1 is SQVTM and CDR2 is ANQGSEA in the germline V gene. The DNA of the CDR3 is TGCAGCGTTGTAGGGGGGGCAGAAGGGAACTATGGCTACACCTTC. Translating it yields CSVVGGAEGNYGYTF.

The CDR3 DNA reads as TGTGCCAGCAGCCAACGGCTAGCGGGGGCACAGGGGCAGTTCTTC. Its translation is CASSQRLAGAQGQFF. This rearrangement joins TRBV7-3 to TRBJ2-1, with 10 bases aligning to TRBD2. Per the germline V gene, CDR1 is SGHTA and CDR2 is FQGTGA. The length of the CDR3 is 15 residues. The ends lost 5 bases at V and 12 bases at J; junction bases unmatched: 13. The variable domain in full, completed from reference TRBV7-3 and TRBJ2-1, reads GAGVSQTPSNKVTEKGKYVELRCDPISGHTALYWYRQSLGQGPEFLIYFQGTGAADDSGLPNDRFFAVRPEGSVSTLKIQRTERGDSAVYLCASSQRLAGAQGQFFGPGTRLTVL.

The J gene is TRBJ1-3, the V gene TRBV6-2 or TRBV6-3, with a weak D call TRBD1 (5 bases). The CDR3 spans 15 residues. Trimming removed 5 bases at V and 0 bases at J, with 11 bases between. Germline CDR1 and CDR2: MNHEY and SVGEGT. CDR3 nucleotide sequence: TGTGCCAGCAGTCGGACACCTTCCTCTGGAAACACCATATATTTT. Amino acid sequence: CASSRTPSSGNTIYF.

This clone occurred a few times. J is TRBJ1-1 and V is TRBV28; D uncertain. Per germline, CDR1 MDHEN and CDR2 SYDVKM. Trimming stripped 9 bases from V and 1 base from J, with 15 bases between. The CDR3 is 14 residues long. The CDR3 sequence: CASEMEGANTEAFF. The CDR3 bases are TGTGCCAGTGAAATGGAAGGAGCGAACACTGAAGCTTTCTTT. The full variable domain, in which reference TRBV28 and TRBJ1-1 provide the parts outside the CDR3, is DVKVTQSSRYLVKRTGEKVFLECVQDMDHENMFWYRQDPGLGLRLIYFSYDVKMKEKGDIPEGYSVSREKKERFSLILESASTNQTSMYLCASEMEGANTEAFFGQGTRLTVV.

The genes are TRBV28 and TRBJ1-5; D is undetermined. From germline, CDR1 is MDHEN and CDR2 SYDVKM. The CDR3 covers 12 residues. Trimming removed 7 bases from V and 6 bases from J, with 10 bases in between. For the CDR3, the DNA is TGTGCCAGCAATACTCCCCGTCAGCCCCAGCATTTT. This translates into CASNTPRQPQHF.

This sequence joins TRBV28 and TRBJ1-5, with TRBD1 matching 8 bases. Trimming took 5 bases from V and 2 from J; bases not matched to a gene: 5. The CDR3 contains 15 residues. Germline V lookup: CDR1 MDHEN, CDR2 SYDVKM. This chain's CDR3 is CASSTDRGRNQPQHF. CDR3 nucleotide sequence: TGTGCCAGCAGTACAGACAGGGGCCGCAATCAGCCCCAGCATTTT.

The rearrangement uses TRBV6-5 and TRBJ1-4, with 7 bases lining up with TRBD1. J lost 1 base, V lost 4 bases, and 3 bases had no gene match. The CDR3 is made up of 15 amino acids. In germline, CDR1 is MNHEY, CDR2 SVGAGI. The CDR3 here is CASSSQGITNEKLFF. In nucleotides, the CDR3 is TGTGCCAGCAGTTCACAGGGGATAACTAATGAAAAACTGTTTTTT.

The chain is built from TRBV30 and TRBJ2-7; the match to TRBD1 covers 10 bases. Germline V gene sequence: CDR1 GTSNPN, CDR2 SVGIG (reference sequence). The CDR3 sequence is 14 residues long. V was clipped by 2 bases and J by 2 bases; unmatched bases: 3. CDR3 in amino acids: CAWSTGQGAYEQYF. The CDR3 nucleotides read TGTGCCTGGAGTACAGGACAGGGGGCCTACGAGCAGTACTTC.

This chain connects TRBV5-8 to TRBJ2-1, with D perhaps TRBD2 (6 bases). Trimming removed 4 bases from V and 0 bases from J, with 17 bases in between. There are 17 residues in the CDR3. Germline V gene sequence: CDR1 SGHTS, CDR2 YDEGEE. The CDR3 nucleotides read TGTGCCAGCAGCCCCTCCCCCCTAGCGAGCTCCTACAATGAGCAGTTCTTC. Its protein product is CASSPSPLASSYNEQFF.

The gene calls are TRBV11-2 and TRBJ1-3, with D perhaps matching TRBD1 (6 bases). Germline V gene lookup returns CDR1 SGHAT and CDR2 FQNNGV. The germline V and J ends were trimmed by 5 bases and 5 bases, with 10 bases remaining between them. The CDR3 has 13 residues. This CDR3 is CASSPGGRNTIYF. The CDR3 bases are TGTGCCAGCAGCCCGGGGGGCCGAAACACCATATATTTT.

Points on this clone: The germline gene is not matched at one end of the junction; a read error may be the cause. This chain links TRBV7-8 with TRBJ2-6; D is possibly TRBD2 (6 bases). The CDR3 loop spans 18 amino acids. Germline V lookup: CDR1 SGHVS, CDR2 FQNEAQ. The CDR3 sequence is CASSPRDSLLFGANVLTF. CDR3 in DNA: TGTGCCAGCAGCCCTCGGGACTCCCTATTGTTTGGGGCCAACGTGCTGACTTTC. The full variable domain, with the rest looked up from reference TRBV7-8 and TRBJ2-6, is GAGVSQSPRYKVAKRGQDVALRCDPISGHVSLFWYQQALGQGPEFLTYFQNEAQLDKSGLPSDRFFAERPEGSVSTLKIQRTQQEDSAVYLCASSPRDSLLFGANVLTFGAGSRLTVL.